Sequencing of this T cell receptor (beta chain) was carried out in a study of blood T cell repertoires in COVID-19. Original processing methods: From reference gene primer amplification, estimates of nucleated cell counts were derived. Repertoires were generated with immunoSEQ multiplex PCR, while TCRdb's copy carries only in-frame clones and drops some. V, J and clone size derive from that table, while D and trimming were established from the DNA sequence. The table includes approximately 100,000 clones, roughly 80% detected once. This CDR3 has 10 amino acids. Per the germline V gene, CDR1 is MRHNA and CDR2 is SNTAGT. Trimming cost V 7 bases and J 8 bases, with 8 bases left between them.

The source material was peripheral blood. This sequence originates from a woman aged 80 or over with acute or convalescent COVID-19. The chain is built from TRBV6-4 and TRBJ1-1; D uncertain. As DNA, the CDR3 is TGTGCCAGCATGAGCGACGAAGCTTTCTTT. Residues: CASMSDEAFF.